One T cell receptor beta chain is described in this entry. Antigen unknown. The sample belongs to a study of T cell responses to AZD1222 COVID-19 vaccine. Study context: Second doses that came at about 4 or about 12 weeks were put together. Overall study findings and caveats: Unmutated variant regions reportedly attract nearly half of all spike-specific TCRs. Among those given AZD1222, only 6 or 7 were seropositive at baseline. Breadth and depth of Spike-specific TCRs rose after two AZD1222 doses.

TCRdb's copy holds only in-frame clones and misses some; the assay was immunoSEQ multiplex PCR. The sample holds 100,000 to 150,000 clones, approximately 90% seen once. The germline V gene has CDR1 SGHRS and CDR2 YFSETQ. The length of the CDR3 is 16 residues. V lost 0 bases, J lost 5 bases, and 8 bases stayed unmatched. The chain employs TRBV5-1 and TRBJ2-3; 8 bases align to TRBD2. The source of this sequence is an adult in good health. Sequences were derived from peripheral blood, sampled on day 0 of AZD1222 vaccination. For the CDR3, the DNA is TGCGCCAGCAGCTTGGGAGAGCGGGGGCGACTAGATACGCAGTATTTT. Encoded protein: CASSLGERGRLDTQYF.